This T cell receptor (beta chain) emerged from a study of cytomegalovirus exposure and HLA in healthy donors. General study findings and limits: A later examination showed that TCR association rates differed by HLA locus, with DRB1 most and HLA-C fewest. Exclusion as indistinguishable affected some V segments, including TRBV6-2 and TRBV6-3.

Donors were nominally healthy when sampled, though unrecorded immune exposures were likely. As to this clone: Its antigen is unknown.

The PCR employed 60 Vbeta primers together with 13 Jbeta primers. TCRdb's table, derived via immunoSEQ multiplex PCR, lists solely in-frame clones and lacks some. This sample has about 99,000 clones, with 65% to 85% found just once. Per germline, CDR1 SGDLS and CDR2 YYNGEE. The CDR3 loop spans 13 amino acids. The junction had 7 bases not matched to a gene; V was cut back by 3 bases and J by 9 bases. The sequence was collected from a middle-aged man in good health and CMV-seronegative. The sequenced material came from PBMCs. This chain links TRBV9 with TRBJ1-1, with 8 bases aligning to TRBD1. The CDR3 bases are TGTGCCAGCAGCGCCGGACAGGGCCTTCAAGCTTTCTTT. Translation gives CASSAGQGLQAFF.